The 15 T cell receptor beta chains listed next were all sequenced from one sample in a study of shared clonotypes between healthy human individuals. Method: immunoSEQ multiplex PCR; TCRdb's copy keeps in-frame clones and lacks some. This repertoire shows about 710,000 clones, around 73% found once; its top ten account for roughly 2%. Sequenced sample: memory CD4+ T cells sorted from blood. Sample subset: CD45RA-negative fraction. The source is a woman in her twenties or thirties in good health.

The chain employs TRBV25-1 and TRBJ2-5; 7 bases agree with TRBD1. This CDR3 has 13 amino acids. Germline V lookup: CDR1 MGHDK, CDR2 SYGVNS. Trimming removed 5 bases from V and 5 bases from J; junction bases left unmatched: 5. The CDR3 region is CASSKGAVETQYF. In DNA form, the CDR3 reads TGTGCCAGCAGTAAGGGGGCCGTGGAGACCCAGTACTTC.

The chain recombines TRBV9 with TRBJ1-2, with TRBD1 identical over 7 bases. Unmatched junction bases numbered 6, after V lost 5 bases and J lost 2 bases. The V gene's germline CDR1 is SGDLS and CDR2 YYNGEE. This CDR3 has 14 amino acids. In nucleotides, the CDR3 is TGTGCCAGCAGTAGGACAGGTACCAACTATGGCTACACCTTC. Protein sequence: CASSRTGTNYGYTF.

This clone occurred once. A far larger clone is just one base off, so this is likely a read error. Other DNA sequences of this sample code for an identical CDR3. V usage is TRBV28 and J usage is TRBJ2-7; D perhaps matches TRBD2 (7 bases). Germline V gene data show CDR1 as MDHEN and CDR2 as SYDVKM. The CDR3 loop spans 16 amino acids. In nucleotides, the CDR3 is TGTGCCAGCAGCCAAGGGGGGGGCAGGAGGAACTACGAACAGTACTTC. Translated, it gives CASSQGGGRRNYEQYF. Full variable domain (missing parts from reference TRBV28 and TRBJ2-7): DVKVTQSSRYLVKRTGEKVFLECVQDMDHENMFWYRQDPGLGLRLIYFSYDVKMKEKGDIPEGYSVSREKKERFSLILESASTNQTSMYLCASSQGGGRRNYEQYFGPGTRLTVT.

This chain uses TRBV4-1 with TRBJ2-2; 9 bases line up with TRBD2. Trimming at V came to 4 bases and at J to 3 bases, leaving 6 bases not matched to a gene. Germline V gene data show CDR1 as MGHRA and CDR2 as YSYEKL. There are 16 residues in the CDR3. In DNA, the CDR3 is TGCGCCAGCAGCCGCTTAGCGGGAGCGGACACCGGGGAGCTGTTTTTT. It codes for CASSRLAGADTGELFF.

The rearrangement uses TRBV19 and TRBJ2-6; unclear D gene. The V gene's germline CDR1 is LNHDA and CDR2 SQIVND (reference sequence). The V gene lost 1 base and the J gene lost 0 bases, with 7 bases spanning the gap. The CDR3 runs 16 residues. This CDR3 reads CASSIGRASGANVLTF. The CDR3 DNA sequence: TGTGCCAGTAGTATAGGACGGGCCTCTGGGGCCAACGTCCTGACTTTC.

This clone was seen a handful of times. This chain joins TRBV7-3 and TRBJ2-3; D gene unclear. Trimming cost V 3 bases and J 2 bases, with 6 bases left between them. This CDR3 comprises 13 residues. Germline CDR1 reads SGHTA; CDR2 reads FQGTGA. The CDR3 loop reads CASSLVLTDTQYF. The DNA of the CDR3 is TGTGCCAGCAGCTTGGTACTCACAGATACGCAGTATTTT. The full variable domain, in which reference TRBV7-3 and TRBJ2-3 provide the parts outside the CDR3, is GAGVSQTPSNKVTEKGKYVELRCDPISGHTALYWYRQSLGQGPEFLIYFQGTGAADDSGLPNDRFFAVRPEGSVSTLKIQRTERGDSAVYLCASSLVLTDTQYFGPGTRLTVL.

The CDR3 protein is CASGKGETDTQYF. The DNA of the CDR3 is TGTGCCAGCGGGAAAGGGGAAACAGATACGCAGTATTTT. The chain carries TRBV7-3 and TRBJ2-3, with D possibly TRBD1 on 5 matching bases. The CDR3 consists of 13 residues. Germline CDR1 and CDR2: SGHTA and FQGTGA. V lost 8 bases, J lost 3 bases, and 12 bases lay in between.

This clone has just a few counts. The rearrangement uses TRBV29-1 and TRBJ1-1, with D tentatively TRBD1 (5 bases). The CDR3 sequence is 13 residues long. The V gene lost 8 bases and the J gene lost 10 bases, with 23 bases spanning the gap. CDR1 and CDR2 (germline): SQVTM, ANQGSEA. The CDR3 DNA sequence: TGCAGCACATTGGACACCTACTCAACAACAGCTTTCTTT. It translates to CSTLDTYSTTAFF.

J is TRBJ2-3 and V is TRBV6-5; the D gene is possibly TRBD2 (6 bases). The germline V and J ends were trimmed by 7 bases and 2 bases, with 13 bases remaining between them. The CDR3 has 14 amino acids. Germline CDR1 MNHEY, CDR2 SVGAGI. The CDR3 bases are TGTGCCAGCAACCGGGACTTTTCCACAGATACGCAGTATTTT. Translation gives CASNRDFSTDTQYF.

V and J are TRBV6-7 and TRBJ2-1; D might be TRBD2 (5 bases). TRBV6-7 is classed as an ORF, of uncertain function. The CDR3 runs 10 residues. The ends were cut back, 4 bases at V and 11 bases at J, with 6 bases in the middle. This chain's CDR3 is CASSSGKQFF. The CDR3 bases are TGTGCCAGCAGTTCGGGAAAGCAGTTCTTC.

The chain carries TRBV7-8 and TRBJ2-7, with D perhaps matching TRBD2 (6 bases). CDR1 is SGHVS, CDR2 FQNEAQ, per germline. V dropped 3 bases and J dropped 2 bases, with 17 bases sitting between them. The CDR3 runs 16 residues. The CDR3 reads CASSFRTSTNPYEQYF. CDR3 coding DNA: TGTGCCAGCAGCTTTAGAACTAGCACTAACCCCTACGAGCAGTACTTC.

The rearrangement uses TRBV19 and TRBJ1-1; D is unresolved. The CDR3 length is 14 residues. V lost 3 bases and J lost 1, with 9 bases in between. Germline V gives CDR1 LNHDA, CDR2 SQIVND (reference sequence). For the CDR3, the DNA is TGTGCCAGTAGTATGTCTGTAGAGAACACTGAAGCTTTCTTT. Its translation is CASSMSVENTEAFF.

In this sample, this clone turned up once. CDR3 nucleotides: TGTGCCAGCAAAGTGGGCAATGAGGCTTCTACGCAGCAGTACTTC. Translated: CASKVGNEASTQQYF. This sequence joins TRBV2 and TRBJ2-7; D is unresolved. Germline CDR1 reads SNHLY; CDR2 reads FYNNEI. Trimming removed 7 bases at V and 8 bases at J, with 24 bases between. This CDR3 region has 15 residues.

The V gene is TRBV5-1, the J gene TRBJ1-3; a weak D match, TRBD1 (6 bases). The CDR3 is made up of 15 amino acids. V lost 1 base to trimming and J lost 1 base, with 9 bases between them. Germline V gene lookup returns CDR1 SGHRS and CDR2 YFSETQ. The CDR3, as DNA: TGCGCCAGCAGCTTGTCGGGGGCATCTGGAAACACCATATATTTT. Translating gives CASSLSGASGNTIYF. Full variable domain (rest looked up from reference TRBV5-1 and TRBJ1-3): KAGVTQTPRYLIKTRGQQVTLSCSPISGHRSVSWYQQTPGQGLQFLFEYFSETQRNKGNFPGRFSGRQFSNSRSEMNVSTLELGDSALYLCASSLSGASGNTIYFGEGSWLTVV.

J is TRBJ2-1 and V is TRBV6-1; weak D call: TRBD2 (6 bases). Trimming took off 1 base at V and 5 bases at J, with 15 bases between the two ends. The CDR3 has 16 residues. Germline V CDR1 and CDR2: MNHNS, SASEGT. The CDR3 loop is CASSEGRGRPDNEQFF. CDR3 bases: TGTGCCAGCAGTGAAGGGAGGGGTCGCCCTGACAATGAGCAGTTCTTC.